These T cell receptor beta chains were read from a single sample in a study of metastatic and nonmetastatic thyroid tumors. With MiXCR, TCRdb reprocessed the PCR reads. Here the sample spans fewer than 25,000 clones, 20% to 30% being singletons. Sequenced sample: blood. The source is a male donor with papillary thyroid cancer or a benign thyroid nodule (not recorded which). Some clones in this sample may be carry-over from other donors' samples. CDR3s include the opening cysteine and the closing phenylalanine or tryptophan. D genes are given only for firm matches. Rows give clone size only sometimes, using once, few, many, or a class for an expanded clone.

NA | NA | TRBJ1-1 | TRBV5-1 | TGCGCCAGCAGCTTGGCGGGGGGTTACACTGAAGCTTTCTTT | CASSLAGGYTEAFF
NA | NA | TRBJ1-5 | TRBV19 | TGTGCCACCCGGGGGGAGTCGGGAGACAGATCCAATCAGCCCCAGCATTTT | CATRGESGDRSNQPQHF
NA | NA | TRBJ2-3 | TRBV7-8 | TGTGCCAGCAGCTTGCTAAATCGCCAGGGGAGTACAGATACGCAGTATTTT | CASSLLNRQGSTDTQYF
NA | NA | TRBJ1-2 | TRBV2 | TGTGCCAGCAGGGCTCAGCAGGGAGTTTATGGCTACACCTTC | CASRAQQGVYGYTF
NA | NA | TRBJ2-3 | TRBV13 | TGTGCCAGCAGCTCGGACCCAGATACGCAGTATTTT | CASSSDPDTQYF
medium-sized | TRBD1 | TRBJ1-3 | TRBV27 | TGTGCCAGCCGTGAGGGGGCTGGCTCTGGAAACACCATATATTTT | CASREGAGSGNTIYF
NA | TRBD1 | TRBJ2-7 | TRBV11-3 | TGTGCCAGCGAGGGGACAGGAGGCGAGCAGTACTTC | CASEGTGGEQYF
few | NA | TRBJ1-2 | TRBV6-5 | TGTGCCAGCAGTTACTCTCGGTGGGATGGCTACACCTTC | CASSYSRWDGYTF
NA | NA | TRBJ2-3 | TRBV11-2 | TGTGCCAGCAGCGCGTCCGTGGTCCGCACAGATACGCAGTATTTT | CASSASVVRTDTQYF
NA | TRBD1 | TRBJ2-5 | TRBV6-2/TRBV6-3 | TGTGCCAGCAGTCAGACAGGGGGCCGTCAAGAGACCCAGTACTTC | CASSQTGGRQETQYF
NA | NA | TRBJ2-1 | TRBV6-2/TRBV6-3 | TGTGCCAGCAGTTACTTGGACAGACTCACAATAGGGCAGTTCTTC | CASSYLDRLTIGQFF
few | NA | TRBJ2-5 | TRBV6-1 | TGTGCCAGCAGTGAATATCTGGCAGGCCAAGAGACCCAGTACTTC | CASSEYLAGQETQYF
few | TRBD1 | TRBJ1-1 | TRBV6-1 | TGTGCCAGCAAGGGGACAGTAACAGGGGCTAGGACTGAAGCTTTCTTT | CASKGTVTGARTEAFF
many | NA | TRBJ2-7 | TRBV9 | TGTGCCAGCAGCGGCGACGTGGGCCTCGAGCAGTACTTC | CASSGDVGLEQYF
NA | NA | TRBJ2-1 | TRBV18 | TGTGCCAGCTCACCAGGAGTTTACAATGAGCAGTTCTTC | CASSPGVYNEQFF
many | NA | TRBJ1-1 | TRBV28 | TGTGCCAGCAGTTTATCACCAGGGTCGATGAACACTGAAGCTTTCTTT | CASSLSPGSMNTEAFF
NA | NA | TRBJ2-2 | TRBV7-9 | TGTGCCAGCAGCTCAATGGGGGGCGCAACCGGGGAGCTGTTTTTT | CASSSMGGATGELFF
few | NA | TRBJ1-2 | TRBV6-1 | TGTGCCAGCAGTGACGGTGGGGCAGGAGGGGACTATGGCTACACCTTC | CASSDGGAGGDYGYTF
medium-sized | NA | TRBJ1-2 | TRBV7-8 | TGTGCCAGCAGCGACGAGGGCTATGGCTACACCTTC | CASSDEGYGYTF
NA | NA | TRBJ1-4 | TRBV19 | TGTGCCAGTAGTCTTAGCGGCGCCCATGGTGAAAAACTGTTTTTT | CASSLSGAHGEKLFF
many | NA | TRBJ2-3 | TRBV5-1 | TGCGCCAGCAGCTTGGGCCCTAGCACAGATACGCAGTATTTT | CASSLGPSTDTQYF
NA | NA | TRBJ2-3 | TRBV6-6 | TGTGCCAGCAGTTACAAGGACAACACAGATACGCAGTATTTT | CASSYKDNTDTQYF
NA | NA | TRBJ1-2 | TRBV3-1 | TGTGCCAGCAGCCAAGATTACCGGGACACCTATGGCTACACCTTC | CASSQDYRDTYGYTF